Presented here are 15 T cell receptor beta chains from one specimen sequenced in a study of CD8+ T cells in alopecia areata (dated by TCRdb to the late 2010s). The library was generated by the immunoSEQ multiplex PCR assay. RNA was extracted from all samples and reverse transcribed into cDNA, which served as template for TCR sequencing. Drawn from immuneACCESS, this table holds only the in-frame rearrangements with V and J called that TCRdb kept. Clones are partly lost; checked studies trace under half to an unresolved V gene and leave the rest unexplained. This sample lists 50,000 to 70,000 clones; around 40% were detected once. Around 54% of the sample is in the top ten clones. Sequencing was carried out using NKG2D-low CD8+ T cells sorted from blood. The cell subset or site label here, explained by the study, means: sorted CD8+ NKG2D-low blood T cells. These receptors came from a human donor with alopecia areata.

This clone has more than one count but fewer than ten. The chain combines TRBV7-9 with TRBJ2-1; maybe TRBD1 (7 bases). This CDR3 comprises 14 residues. Trimming stripped 7 bases from V and 4 bases from J, with 14 bases between. From germline, CDR1 is SEHNR and CDR2 FQNEAQ (reference sequence). CDR3: CASTEGTDYNEQFF. The CDR3 DNA is TGTGCCAGCACGGAGGGGACAGATTACAATGAGCAGTTCTTC.

The chain carries TRBV4-3 and TRBJ2-1; TRBD1 agrees at 8 bases. Trimming removed 0 bases from V and 5 bases from J; junction bases left unmatched: 3. Germline loops: CDR1 LGHNA, CDR2 YSLEER. The CDR3 covers 15 residues. The CDR3 is CASSQEPDRDNEQFF. The CDR3 DNA is TGCGCCAGCAGCCAAGAGCCGGACAGGGACAATGAGCAGTTCTTC.

V usage is TRBV29-1 and J usage is TRBJ2-7; the match to TRBD2 covers 7 bases. Germline-derived CDR1 and CDR2 are SQVTM and ANQGSEA. Trimming took 0 bases from V and 9 from J; bases not matched to a gene: 8. This CDR3 has 13 residues. The CDR3 region has the DNA TGCAGCGTTGAAGATCGATGGGGGAGGGGGCAGTACTTC. Its protein product is CSVEDRWGRGQYF.

This clone appeared a few times. This sequence joins TRBV29-1 and TRBJ2-7; D may match TRBD1 or TRBD2 (5 bases each). The CDR3 runs to 14 residues. V gave up 1 base and J gave up 0 bases, with 10 bases separating them. CDR1 is SQVTM, CDR2 ANQGSEA, per germline. DNA of the CDR3: TGCAGCGTTGAAGTGGGGACCTCCTCCTACGAGCAGTACTTC. Translating gives CSVEVGTSSYEQYF.

The CDR3 DNA follows: TGTGCCAGCTCACCAGGCGGGAGAAGGGAAAATGAGCAGTTCTTC. Its protein is CASSPGGRRENEQFF. The chain joins TRBV18 to TRBJ2-1, with 7 bases aligning to TRBD2. This CDR3 is built from 15 residues. Trimming cost V 2 bases and J 7 bases; bases outside gene matches: 8. Germline V gives CDR1 KGHSH, CDR2 LQKENI.

The rearrangement uses TRBV4-3 and TRBJ2-1; 12 positions agree with TRBD2. J gave up 6 bases and V 4 bases, and 4 bases lay outside the gene matches. The CDR3 covers 15 residues. Germline CDR1 reads LGHNA; CDR2 reads YSLEER. CDR3 coding DNA: TGCGCCAGCAGCCTTACTAGCGGGAGGCCCAATGAGCAGTTCTTC. Its protein is CASSLTSGRPNEQFF.

The V gene is TRBV7-8, the J gene TRBJ2-1, with D possibly called TRBD1 or TRBD2 (5 bases each). Germline V gives CDR1 SGHVS, CDR2 FQNEAQ. The CDR3 is made up of 14 amino acids. Trimming pared 4 bases from V and 6 bases from J, leaving 13 bases between. This chain's CDR3 is CASSSPGRPNEQFF. CDR3 DNA: TGTGCCAGCAGCTCACCGGGACGGCCCAATGAGCAGTTCTTC.

The chain is built from TRBV7-9 and TRBJ1-1; D is possibly TRBD1 (6 bases). V lost 2 bases and J lost 2, with 15 bases in between. Looked up from germline, CDR1 is SEHNR and CDR2 is FQNEAQ (reference sequence). This CDR3 is built from 16 residues. The chain's CDR3 is CASSLKLTGINTEAFF. CDR3 DNA sequence: TGTGCCAGCAGCTTAAAGCTCACAGGGATAAACACTGAAGCTTTCTTT.

The chain combines TRBV4-3 with TRBJ2-7; TRBD1 matches at 7 bases. CDR1 and CDR2 (germline): LGHNA, YSLEER. The J segment lost 3 bases and the V segment lost 2 bases, leaving 1 base of the junction unmatched. The length of the CDR3 is 13 residues. CDR3 protein: CASSQWTGYEQYF. CDR3 DNA: TGCGCCAGCAGCCAATGGACAGGCTACGAGCAGTACTTC.

The genes are TRBV30 and TRBJ2-1, with a tentative D call TRBD2 (5 bases). Germline CDR1 is GTSNPN and CDR2 is SVGIG (reference sequence). This CDR3 contains 14 residues. With 1 base removed from V and 4 bases from J, the gap between germline ends came to 11 bases. CDR3 sequence (DNA): TGTGCCTGGAGTGGCCGGGAACGGTACAATGAGCAGTTCTTC. Protein: CAWSGRERYNEQFF. Complete variable domain (other parts from reference TRBV30 and TRBJ2-1): SQTIHQWPATLVQPVGSPLSLECTVEGTSNPNLYWYRQAAGRGLQLLFYSVGIGQISSEVPQNLSASRPQDRQFILSSKKLLLSDSGFYLCAWSGRERYNEQFFGPGTRLTVL.

The rearrangement joins TRBV9 to TRBJ2-1; 8 positions agree with TRBD2. This CDR3 contains 15 residues. The junction had 12 bases not matched to a gene; V was cut back by 4 bases and J by 9 bases. Germline CDR1 and CDR2: SGDLS and YYNGEE. CDR3 loop: CASSPAGLVIGEQFF. Written as DNA, the CDR3 is TGTGCCAGCAGCCCCGCGGGACTAGTAATCGGTGAGCAGTTCTTC.

The chain employs TRBV7-3 and TRBJ2-1; 9 bases line up with TRBD2. After removal of 5 bases from V and 4 bases from J, the junction contained 6 bases not matched to a gene. This CDR3 is built from 15 residues. Germline-derived CDR1 and CDR2 are SGHTA and FQGTGA. The CDR3 bases are TGTGCCAGCAGCCCTGGGCTAGCGGGATACAATGAGCAGTTCTTC. It translates to CASSPGLAGYNEQFF.

This clone showed up just once. This sequence joins TRBV6-6 and TRBJ2-7; TRBD2 might be the D (5 bases). CDR3 length: 14 residues. Germline CDR1 reads MNHNY; CDR2 reads SVGAGI (reference sequence). Trimming left V 7 bases short and J 3 bases short, with 16 bases between. CDR3 amino acids: CASNEGSRSYEQYF. The CDR3 nucleotides read TGTGCCAGCAATGAGGGATCTAGGAGCTACGAGCAGTACTTC.

This rearrangement joins TRBV28 to TRBJ2-7, with 9 positions matching TRBD1. CDR3 size: 13 residues. Unmatched junction bases numbered 1, after V lost 3 bases and J lost 4 bases. Germline lookup yields CDR1 MDHEN and CDR2 SYDVKM. CDR3 coding DNA: TGTGCCAGCAGTTTCGGGACAGGGTACGAGCAGTACTTC. Its translation is CASSFGTGYEQYF.

The chain combines TRBV13 with TRBJ2-7; the D gene is possibly TRBD2 (5 bases). The CDR3 runs to 13 residues. V was clipped by 3 bases and J by 4 bases, with 10 bases between them. Germline CDR1 reads PRHDT; CDR2 reads FYEKMQ (reference sequence). The CDR3 DNA follows: TGTGCCAGCAGCTTCGGAACGGGATACGAGCAGTACTTC. Protein: CASSFGTGYEQYF.